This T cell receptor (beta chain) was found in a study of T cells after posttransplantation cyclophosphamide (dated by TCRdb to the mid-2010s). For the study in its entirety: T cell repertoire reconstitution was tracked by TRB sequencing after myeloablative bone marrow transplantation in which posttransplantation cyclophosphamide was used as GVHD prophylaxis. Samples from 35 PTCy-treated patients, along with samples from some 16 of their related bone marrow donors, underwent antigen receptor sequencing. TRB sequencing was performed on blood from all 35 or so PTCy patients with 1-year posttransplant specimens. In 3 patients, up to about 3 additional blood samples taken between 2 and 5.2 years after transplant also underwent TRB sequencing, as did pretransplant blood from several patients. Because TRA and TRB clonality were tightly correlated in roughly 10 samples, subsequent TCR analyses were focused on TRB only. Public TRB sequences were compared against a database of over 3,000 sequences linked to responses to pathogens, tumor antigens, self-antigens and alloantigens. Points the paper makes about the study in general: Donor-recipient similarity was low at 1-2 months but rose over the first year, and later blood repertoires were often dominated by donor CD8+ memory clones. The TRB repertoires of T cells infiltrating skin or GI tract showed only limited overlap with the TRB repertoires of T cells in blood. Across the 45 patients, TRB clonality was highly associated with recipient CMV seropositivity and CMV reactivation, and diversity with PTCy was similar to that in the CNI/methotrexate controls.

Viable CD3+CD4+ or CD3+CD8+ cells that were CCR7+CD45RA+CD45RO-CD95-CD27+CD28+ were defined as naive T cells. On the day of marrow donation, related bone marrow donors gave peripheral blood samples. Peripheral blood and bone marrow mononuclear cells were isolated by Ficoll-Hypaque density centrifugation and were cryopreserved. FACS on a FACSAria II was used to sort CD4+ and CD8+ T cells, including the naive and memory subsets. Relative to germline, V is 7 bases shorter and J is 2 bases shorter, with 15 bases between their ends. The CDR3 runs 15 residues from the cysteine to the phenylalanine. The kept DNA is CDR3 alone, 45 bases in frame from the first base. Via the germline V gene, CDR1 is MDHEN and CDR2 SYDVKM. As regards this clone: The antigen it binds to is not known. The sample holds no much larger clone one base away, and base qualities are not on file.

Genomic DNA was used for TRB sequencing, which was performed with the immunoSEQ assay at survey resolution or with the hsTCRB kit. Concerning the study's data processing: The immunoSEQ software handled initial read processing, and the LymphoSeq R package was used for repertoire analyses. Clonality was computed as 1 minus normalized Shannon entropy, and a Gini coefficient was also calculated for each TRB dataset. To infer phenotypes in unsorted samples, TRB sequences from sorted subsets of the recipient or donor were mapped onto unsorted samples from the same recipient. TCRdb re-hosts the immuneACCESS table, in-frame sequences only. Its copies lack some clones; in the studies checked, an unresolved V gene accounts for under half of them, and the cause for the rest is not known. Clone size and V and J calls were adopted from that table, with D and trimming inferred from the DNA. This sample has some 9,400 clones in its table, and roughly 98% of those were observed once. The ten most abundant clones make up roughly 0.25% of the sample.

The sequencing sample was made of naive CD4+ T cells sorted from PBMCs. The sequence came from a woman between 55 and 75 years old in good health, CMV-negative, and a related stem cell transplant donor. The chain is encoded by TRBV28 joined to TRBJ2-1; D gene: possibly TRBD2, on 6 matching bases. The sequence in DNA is TGTGCCAGCACCCAAGGTGGGGGGACCTACAATGAGCAGTTCTTC. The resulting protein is CASTQGGGTYNEQFF.